One sample yielded the 30 T cell receptor beta chains listed below, sequenced in a study of a mutant IDH1 vaccine in newly diagnosed glioma. Documented time point: week 5, during vaccination. Each dose delivered 300 ug of mutant IDH1 20-mer peptide subcutaneously with imiquimod. Antigen specificity for these receptors is unknown. The table came from immunoSEQ multiplex PCR; TCRdb's copy has only in-frame clones and leaves some out. The sample has more than 55,000 clones; approximately 79% are singletons. Here the sequenced sample was PBMCs, taken from a glioma patient whose treatment included an IDH1 peptide vaccine. The receptors come from a woman aged 18-35 years with glioma. Some clones in this sample may be carry-over from other donors' samples.

The rearrangement links TRBV2 to TRBJ1-2, with no clear D. Germline CDR1 is SNHLY and CDR2 is FYNNEI. The CDR3 contains 12 residues. Deletions cut 4 bases from V and 4 bases from J, with 7 bases between. CDR3 protein: CASSADRYGYTF. The CDR3 DNA reads as TGTGCCAGCAGTGCCGACCGCTATGGCTACACCTTC.

The table lists this clone with a few counts. This chain joins TRBV6-1 and TRBJ1-1; 7 bases agree with TRBD1. Per germline, CDR1 MNHNS and CDR2 SASEGT. This CDR3 comprises 14 residues. V lost 7 bases and J lost 0; bases outside the gene matches: 5. CDR3 amino acids: CASTTRGLNTEAFF. The DNA of the CDR3 is TGTGCCAGCACCACGAGGGGGCTGAACACTGAAGCTTTCTTT.

The rearrangement uses TRBV9 and TRBJ1-2; D is unresolved. Germline loops: CDR1 SGDLS, CDR2 YYNGEE. V gave up 1 base and J gave up 5 bases, with 6 bases separating them. The CDR3 spans 12 residues. CDR3 nucleotides: TGTGCCAGCAGCGTAAGTGGATATGGCTACACCTTC. Translated, it gives CASSVSGYGYTF. The variable domain in full, with the rest retrieved from reference TRBV9 and TRBJ1-2, is DSGVTQTPKHLITATGQRVTLRCSPRSGDLSVYWYQQSLDQGLQFLIQYYNGEERAKGNILERFSAQQFPDLHSELNLSSLELGDSALYFCASSVSGYGYTFGSGTRLTVV.

The V call is TRBV7-2, the J call TRBJ2-7; 10 bases match TRBD2. This CDR3 spans 16 amino acids. V lost 1 base, J lost 6 bases, and 9 bases stayed unmatched. Germline V gene lookup returns CDR1 SGHTA and CDR2 FQGNSA. The CDR3, as DNA: TGTGCCAGCAGCTTAGTGACCGGACTAGCGGTGGGCGAGCAGTACTTC. This sequence encodes CASSLVTGLAVGEQYF.

Concerning this clone itself: Other DNA sequences in this specimen translate into the identical CDR3. Written as DNA, the CDR3 is TGTGCCAGCAGCTTGGGTGGTGAGCAGTTCTTC. This sequence encodes CASSLGGEQFF. The chain is built from TRBV5-6 and TRBJ2-1; D is uncertain. Trimming took 0 bases from V and 9 from J, leaving 4 bases between them. CDR3 length: 11 amino acids. Germline CDR1 is SGHDT and CDR2 is YYEEEE.

This sequence joins TRBV4-3 and TRBJ1-1; no clear D gene. Trimming took 2 bases from V and 3 from J, leaving 10 bases between them. CDR3 length equals 14 residues. CDR1 LGHNA and CDR2 YSLEER come from the germline V gene. The CDR3 DNA follows: TGCGCCAGCAGCCAACGGACCGACTACACTGAAGCTTTCTTT. It is translated as CASSQRTDYTEAFF.

This chain joins TRBV19 and TRBJ2-7, with TRBD1 matching over 7 bases. V shed 5 bases and J 4 bases; nucleotides not matched to a gene: 5. The CDR3 runs 13 residues. CDR1 and CDR2 (germline): LNHDA, SQIVND (reference sequence). CDR3: CASSRGQRYEQYF. DNA of the CDR3: TGTGCCAGTAGTCGGGGACAGCGATACGAGCAGTACTTC. Looking up the rest from reference TRBV19 and TRBJ2-7 gives the full variable domain: DGGITQSPKYLFRKEGQNVTLSCEQNLNHDAMYWYRQDPGQGLRLIYYSQIVNDFQKGDIAEGYSVSREKKESFPLTVTSAQKNPTAFYLCASSRGQRYEQYFGPGTRLTVT.

The chain employs TRBV6-4 and TRBJ1-2, with D maybe TRBD1 (6 bases). The CDR3 contains 11 residues. The V gene's germline CDR1 is MRHNA and CDR2 SNTAGT. The ends were cut back, 7 bases at V and 8 bases at J, with 11 bases in the middle. In nucleotides, the CDR3 is TGTGCCAGCATCCCGCAGGGGGGCTACACCTTC. Its translation is CASIPQGGYTF.

The chain links TRBV19 to TRBJ1-2; D possibly corresponds to TRBD1 (5 bases). V lost 4 bases and J lost 4, with 16 bases in between. Germline CDR1 reads LNHDA; CDR2 reads SQIVND (reference sequence). CDR3 size: 15 residues. The CDR3 is CASSKGASLGYGYTF. For the CDR3, the DNA is TGTGCCAGTAGTAAAGGGGCCTCCTTGGGCTATGGCTACACCTTC.

The CDR3 DNA reads as TGTGCCAGCAGTTACAGCGGGGGCGCAGGCTATGGCTACACCTTC. It yields the protein CASSYSGGAGYGYTF. The J gene is TRBJ1-2, the V gene TRBV6-5, with a tentative D call TRBD1 (6 bases). Trimming pared 2 bases from V and 4 bases from J, leaving 14 bases between. Germline values: CDR1 MNHEY, CDR2 SVGAGI. The length of the CDR3 is 15 residues.

V usage is TRBV4-1 and J usage is TRBJ2-7; TRBD2 matches at 7 bases. Trimming removed 4 bases from V and 0 bases from J; junction bases left unmatched: 6. CDR1 MGHRA and CDR2 YSYEKL come from the germline V gene. The CDR3 extends over 15 amino acids. The CDR3 nucleotides are TGCGCCAGCAGCCCGGGCGGGGGAGGCTCCTACGAGCAGTACTTC. It is translated as CASSPGGGGSYEQYF.

This clone was observed a handful of times. The chain carries TRBV5-1 and TRBJ2-7, with D perhaps TRBD1 (5 bases). CDR3 length: 15 amino acids. CDR1 and CDR2 from the germline V gene are SGHRS and YFSETQ. V lost 7 bases to trimming and J lost 4 bases, with 21 bases between them. The CDR3 here is CASQGLDSLEYEQYF. The CDR3 DNA reads as TGCGCCAGCCAAGGCCTAGACAGCCTAGAATACGAGCAGTACTTC.

The V and J genes are TRBV19 and TRBJ1-3, with 7 nucleotides matching TRBD1. The length of the CDR3 is 16 residues. Losses at the gene ends were 6 bases for V and 0 bases for J; bases not matched to a gene: 8. The germline gives CDR1 LNHDA, CDR2 SQIVND (reference sequence). The CDR3 loop is CASSSIRGSSGNTIYF. As DNA, the CDR3 is TGTGCCAGTAGCAGTATCAGGGGGAGCTCTGGAAACACCATATATTTT.

The chain recombines TRBV6-5 with TRBJ2-7; D not certain. Per germline, CDR1 MNHEY and CDR2 SVGAGI. The CDR3 contains 15 residues. Trimming shortened V by 6 bases and J by 0 bases, and 15 bases separated the two germline ends. CDR3 DNA: TGTGCCAGCAGCCCCGTCGACACCTACTCCTACGAGCAGTACTTC. Translated: CASSPVDTYSYEQYF.

This chain links TRBV5-4 with TRBJ1-1; a possible D gene is TRBD1 (6 bases). CDR1 and CDR2 from the germline V gene are SGHNT and YYREEE (reference sequence). The V end lost 4 bases, the J end lost 3 bases, and 10 bases lay between the germline ends. The CDR3 has 13 residues. Here the CDR3 reads CASSTRTDTEAFF. CDR3 DNA: TGTGCCAGCAGCACCCGGACAGACACTGAAGCTTTCTTT.

This chain connects TRBV18 to TRBJ1-1; 10 bases are a match to TRBD1. Per germline, CDR1 KGHSH and CDR2 LQKENI. Unmatched junction bases numbered 7, after V lost 1 base and J lost 5 bases. This CDR3 contains 16 residues. This CDR3 is CASSPQGTGVATEAFF. The CDR3 coding sequence is TGTGCCAGCTCACCACAGGGGACAGGGGTGGCGACTGAAGCTTTCTTT.

This clone was found once. The V gene is TRBV14, the J gene TRBJ2-7, with TRBD2 identical over 9 bases. With 5 bases clipped from V and 5 bases from J, the junction kept 10 bases outside the gene matches. Germline V gene sequence: CDR1 SGHDN, CDR2 FVKESK. The CDR3 consists of 15 residues. CDR3 sequence (DNA): TGTGCCAGCAGCTTGAGAGCTAGCGGGACGAACGAGCAGTACTTC. This translates into CASSLRASGTNEQYF.

CDR3 in DNA: TGTGCCAGCCTCAAGGAGGGCCAGCGGGGGGCCGAGACCCAGTACTTC. Translated: CASLKEGQRGAETQYF. The chain couples TRBV13 to TRBJ2-5, with 9 bases aligning to TRBD2. Trimming cost V 8 bases and J 5 bases; bases outside gene matches: 15. From germline, CDR1 is PRHDT and CDR2 FYEKMQ (reference sequence). The CDR3 is 16 amino acids.

V and J are TRBV28 and TRBJ1-4; no definite D call. The V gene's germline CDR1 is MDHEN and CDR2 SYDVKM. The CDR3 is made up of 11 amino acids. V dropped 4 bases and J dropped 5 bases, with 2 bases sitting between them. CDR3 nucleotide sequence: TGTGCCAGCAGTTACAATGAAAAACTGTTTTTT. Translation gives CASSYNEKLFF. The entire variable domain, with the rest obtained from reference TRBV28 and TRBJ1-4, is as follows: DVKVTQSSRYLVKRTGEKVFLECVQDMDHENMFWYRQDPGLGLRLIYFSYDVKMKEKGDIPEGYSVSREKKERFSLILESASTNQTSMYLCASSYNEKLFFGSGTQLSVL.

The rearrangement links TRBV5-6 to TRBJ1-2, with D unclear. The V and J ends lost 5 bases and 2 bases respectively, with 13 bases between them. This CDR3 region has 14 residues. Germline CDR1 and CDR2: SGHDT and YYEEEE. DNA of the CDR3: TGTGCCAGCAGACCACTCGGACCCAACTATGGCTACACCTTC. It specifies CASRPLGPNYGYTF.

The chain couples TRBV9 to TRBJ2-5; TRBD2 agrees at 11 bases. The V and J ends lost 0 bases and 5 bases, in that order; junction bases with no gene match: 6. Germline V CDR1 and CDR2: SGDLS, YYNGEE. The CDR3 is 16 amino acids. The CDR3 region is CASSVDLAGGGETQYF. CDR3 nucleotide sequence: TGTGCCAGCAGCGTAGATCTAGCGGGGGGCGGGGAGACCCAGTACTTC.

The chain carries TRBV4-3 and TRBJ2-7; weak D call: TRBD2 (7 bases). CDR1 and CDR2 (germline): LGHNA, YSLEER. Trimming took 0 bases from V and 1 from J, leaving 10 bases between them. The CDR3 loop spans 15 amino acids. CDR3 residues: CASSQDRGASYEQYF. DNA for the CDR3: TGCGCCAGCAGCCAAGACCGGGGGGCTTCCTACGAGCAGTACTTC.

This chain joins TRBV29-1 and TRBJ1-2; the D gene is possibly TRBD1 (5 bases). This CDR3 region has 13 residues. Trimming shortened V by 6 bases and J by 5 bases, and 16 bases separated the two germline ends. The germline gives CDR1 SQVTM, CDR2 ANQGSEA. The chain's CDR3 is CSVLGEGLYGYTF. The CDR3 DNA sequence: TGCAGCGTGTTAGGGGAGGGTCTTTATGGCTACACCTTC.

V usage is TRBV11-3 and J usage is TRBJ1-2; no reliable D call. The CDR3 is made up of 12 amino acids. Trimming took 0 bases from V and 13 from J, leaving 12 bases between them. CDR1 SGHNT and CDR2 YENEEA come from the germline V gene. The DNA of the CDR3 is TGTGCCAGCAGCTTAGATTCCCGGTGGCCCACCTTC. Encoded protein: CASSLDSRWPTF. Full variable domain (rest looked up from reference TRBV11-3 and TRBJ1-2): EAGVVQSPRYKIIEKKQPVAFWCNPISGHNTLYWYLQNLGQGPELLIRYENEEAVDDSQLPKDRFSAERLKGVDSTLKIQPAELGDSAVYLCASSLDSRWPTFGSGTRLTVV.

The rearrangement uses TRBV5-5 and TRBJ2-5, with D perhaps TRBD1 or TRBD2 (5 bases each). Germline CDR1 is SGHKS and CDR2 is YYEKEE (reference sequence). The V end lost 3 bases, the J end lost 5 bases, and 17 bases lay between the germline ends. The CDR3 has 15 amino acids. The CDR3 spells CASSWGTGPLETQYF. The CDR3, as DNA: TGTGCCAGCAGCTGGGGGACCGGACCGTTGGAGACCCAGTACTTC. The whole variable domain, remainder taken from reference TRBV5-5 and TRBJ2-5, is DAGVTQSPTHLIKTRGQQVTLRCSPISGHKSVSWYQQVLGQGPQFIFQYYEKEERGRGNFPDRFSARQFPNYSSELNVNALLLGDSALYLCASSWGTGPLETQYFGPGTRLLVL.

The CDR3 region has the DNA TGTGCCACCAGCAGATACCCTTGGATATCACAGGACCAAGGGGTAAACACTGAAGCTTTCTTT. It yields the protein CATSRYPWISQDQGVNTEAFF. The chain is built from TRBV15 and TRBJ1-1; a possible D gene is TRBD1 (5 bases). Germline V gene sequence: CDR1 LNHNV, CDR2 YYDKDF (reference sequence). Trimming took off 2 bases at V and 2 bases at J, with 30 bases between the two ends. The CDR3 extends over 21 amino acids.

V gene TRBV7-8 combines with J gene TRBJ2-2, with D tentatively TRBD1 or TRBD2 (6 bases each). V was trimmed by 1 base and J by 0 bases, leaving 9 bases between them. Germline CDR1 reads SGHVS; CDR2 reads FQNEAQ. This CDR3 has 16 amino acids. CDR3 DNA sequence: TGTGCCAGCAGCTTAGTAGGGGGGTCGAACACCGGGGAGCTGTTTTTT. It is translated as CASSLVGGSNTGELFF.

In this sample, this clone turned up once. This chain connects TRBV30 to TRBJ2-2; D unclear. Looked up from germline, CDR1 is GTSNPN and CDR2 is SVGIG (reference sequence). With 1 base removed from V and 7 bases from J, the gap between germline ends came to 4 bases. The CDR3 sequence is 11 residues long. The CDR3 sequence is CAWSGGGELFF. Here the CDR3 DNA reads TGTGCCTGGAGTGGGGGCGGGGAGCTGTTTTTT.

The rearrangement joins TRBV9 to TRBJ2-5; D call uncertain. Germline loops: CDR1 SGDLS, CDR2 YYNGEE. Between the trimmed V and J ends, which lost 4 bases and 5 bases, there was a span of 18 bases. This CDR3 region has 15 residues. In DNA, the CDR3 is TGTGCCAGCAGCCAAAACCCAACCCTTGGGGAGACCCAGTACTTC. It encodes CASSQNPTLGETQYF.

V usage is TRBV5-4 and J usage is TRBJ1-1; 7 nucleotides agree with TRBD1. Trimming cost V 5 bases and J 3 bases; bases outside gene matches: 7. Germline assignment: CDR1 SGHNT and CDR2 YYREEE (reference sequence). This CDR3 spans 14 amino acids. Written as DNA, the CDR3 is TGTGCCAGCAGTCACAGGGGAAGTGACACTGAAGCTTTCTTT. It codes for CASSHRGSDTEAFF.